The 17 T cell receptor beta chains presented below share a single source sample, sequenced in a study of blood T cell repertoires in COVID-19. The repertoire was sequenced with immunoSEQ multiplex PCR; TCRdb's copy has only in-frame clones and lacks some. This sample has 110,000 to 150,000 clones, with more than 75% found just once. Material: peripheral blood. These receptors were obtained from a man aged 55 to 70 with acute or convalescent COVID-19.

CDR3 amino acids: CASSLTWTSGSGGEQFF. The CDR3 DNA is TGCGCCAGCAGCTTGACTTGGACTAGCGGGAGTGGGGGTGAGCAGTTCTTC. The chain couples TRBV5-1 to TRBJ2-1; 13 bases agree with TRBD2. From germline, CDR1 is SGHRS and CDR2 YFSETQ. The CDR3 length is 17 residues. V gave up 1 base and J gave up 9 bases; unmatched junction bases: 10. Complete variable domain (other parts from reference TRBV5-1 and TRBJ2-1): KAGVTQTPRYLIKTRGQQVTLSCSPISGHRSVSWYQQTPGQGLQFLFEYFSETQRNKGNFPGRFSGRQFSNSRSEMNVSTLELGDSALYLCASSLTWTSGSGGEQFFGPGTRLTVL.

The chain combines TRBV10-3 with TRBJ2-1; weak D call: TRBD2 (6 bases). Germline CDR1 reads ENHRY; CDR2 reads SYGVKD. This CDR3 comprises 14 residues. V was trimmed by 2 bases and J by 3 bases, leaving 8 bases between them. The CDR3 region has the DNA TGTGCCATCAGTGAGCGGGAGATCTACAATGAGCAGTTCTTC. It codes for CAISEREIYNEQFF.

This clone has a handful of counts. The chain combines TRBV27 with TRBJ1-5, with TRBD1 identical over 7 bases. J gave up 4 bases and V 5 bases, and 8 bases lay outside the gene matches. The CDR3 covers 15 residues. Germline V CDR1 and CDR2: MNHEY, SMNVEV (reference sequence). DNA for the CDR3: TGTGCCAGCAGTCCCTCGACAGGGCGGAATCAGCCCCAGCATTTT. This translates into CASSPSTGRNQPQHF.

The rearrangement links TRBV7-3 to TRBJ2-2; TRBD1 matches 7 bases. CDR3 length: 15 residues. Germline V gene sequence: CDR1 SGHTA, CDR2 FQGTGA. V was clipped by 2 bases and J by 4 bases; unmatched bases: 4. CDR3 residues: CASSLLGQSTGELFF. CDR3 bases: TGTGCCAGCAGCTTACTGGGACAGAGCACCGGGGAGCTGTTTTTT.

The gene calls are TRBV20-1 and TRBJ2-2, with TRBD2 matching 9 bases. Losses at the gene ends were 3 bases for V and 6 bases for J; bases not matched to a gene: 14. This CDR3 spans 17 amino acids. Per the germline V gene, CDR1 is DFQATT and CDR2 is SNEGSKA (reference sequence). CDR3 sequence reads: CSASRFALAGKAGELFF. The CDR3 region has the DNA TGCAGTGCTAGTCGTTTTGCGCTAGCGGGAAAAGCCGGGGAGCTGTTTTTT.

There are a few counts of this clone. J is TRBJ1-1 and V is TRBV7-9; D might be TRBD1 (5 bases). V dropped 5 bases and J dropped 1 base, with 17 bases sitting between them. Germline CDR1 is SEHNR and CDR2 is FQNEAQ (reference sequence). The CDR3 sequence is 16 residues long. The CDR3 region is CASSAQQVTGNTEAFF. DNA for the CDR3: TGTGCCAGCAGCGCCCAACAGGTTACAGGGAACACTGAAGCTTTCTTT.

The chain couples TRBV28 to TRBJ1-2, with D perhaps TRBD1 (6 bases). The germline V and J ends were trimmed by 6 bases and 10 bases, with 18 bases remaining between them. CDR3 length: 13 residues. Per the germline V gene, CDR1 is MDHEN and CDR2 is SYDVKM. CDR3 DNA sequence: TGTGCCAGCAGCCTTGTACAGGGAGGGGACTACACCTTC. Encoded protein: CASSLVQGGDYTF.

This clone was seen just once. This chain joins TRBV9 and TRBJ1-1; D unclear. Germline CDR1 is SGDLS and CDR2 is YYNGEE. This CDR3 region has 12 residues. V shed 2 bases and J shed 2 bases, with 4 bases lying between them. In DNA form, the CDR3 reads TGTGCCAGCAGCGTCCATAACACTGAAGCTTTCTTT. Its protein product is CASSVHNTEAFF.

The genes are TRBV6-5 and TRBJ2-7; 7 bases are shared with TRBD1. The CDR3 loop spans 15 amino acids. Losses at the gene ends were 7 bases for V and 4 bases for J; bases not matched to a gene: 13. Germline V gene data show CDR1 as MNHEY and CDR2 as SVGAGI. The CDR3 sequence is CASNLLQGELYEQYF. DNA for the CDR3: TGTGCCAGCAACCTCTTGCAGGGGGAGCTATACGAGCAGTACTTC.

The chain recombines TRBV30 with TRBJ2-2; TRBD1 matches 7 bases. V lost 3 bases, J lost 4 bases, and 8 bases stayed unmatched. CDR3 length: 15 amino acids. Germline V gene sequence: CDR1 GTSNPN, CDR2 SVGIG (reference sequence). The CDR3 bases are TGTGCCTGGAGCCGGGACAGTACTATCACCGGGGAGCTGTTTTTT. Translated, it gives CAWSRDSTITGELFF.

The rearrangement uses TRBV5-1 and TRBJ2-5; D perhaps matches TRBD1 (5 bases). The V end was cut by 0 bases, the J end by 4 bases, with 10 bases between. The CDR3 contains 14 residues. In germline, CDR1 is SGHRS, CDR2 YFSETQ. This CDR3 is CASSLAAGPETQYF. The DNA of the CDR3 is TGCGCCAGCAGCTTGGCGGCAGGGCCAGAGACCCAGTACTTC.

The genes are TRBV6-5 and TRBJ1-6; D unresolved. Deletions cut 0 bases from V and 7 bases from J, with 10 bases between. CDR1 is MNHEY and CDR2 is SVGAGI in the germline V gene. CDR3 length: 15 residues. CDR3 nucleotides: TGTGCCAGCAGTTACTCACAGCGGAGAAATTCACCCCTCCACTTT. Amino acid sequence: CASSYSQRRNSPLHF.

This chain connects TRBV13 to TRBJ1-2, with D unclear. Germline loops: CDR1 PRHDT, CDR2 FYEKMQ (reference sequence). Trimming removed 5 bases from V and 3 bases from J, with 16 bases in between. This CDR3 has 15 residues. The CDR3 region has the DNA TGTGCCAGCAGCCCCGGATCCTCGGGATACTATGGCTACACCTTC. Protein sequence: CASSPGSSGYYGYTF.

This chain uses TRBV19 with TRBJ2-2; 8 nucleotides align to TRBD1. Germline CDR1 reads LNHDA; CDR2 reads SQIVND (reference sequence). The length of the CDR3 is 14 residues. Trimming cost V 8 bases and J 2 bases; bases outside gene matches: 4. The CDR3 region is CASGDRTNTGELFF. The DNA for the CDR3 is TGTGCCAGTGGGGACAGGACCAACACCGGGGAGCTGTTTTTT.

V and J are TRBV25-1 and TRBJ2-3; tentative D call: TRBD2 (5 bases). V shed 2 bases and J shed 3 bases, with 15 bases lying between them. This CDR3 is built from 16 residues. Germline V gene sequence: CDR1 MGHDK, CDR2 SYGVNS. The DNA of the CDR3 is TGTGCCAGCAGTGAACTCCCTGGGGAGCGGACAGATACGCAGTATTTT. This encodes CASSELPGERTDTQYF.

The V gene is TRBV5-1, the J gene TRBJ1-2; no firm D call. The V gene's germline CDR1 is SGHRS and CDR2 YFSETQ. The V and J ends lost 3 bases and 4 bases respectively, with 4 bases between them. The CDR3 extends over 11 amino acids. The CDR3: CASSSSYGYTF. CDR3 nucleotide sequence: TGCGCCAGCAGCTCCTCCTATGGCTACACCTTC.

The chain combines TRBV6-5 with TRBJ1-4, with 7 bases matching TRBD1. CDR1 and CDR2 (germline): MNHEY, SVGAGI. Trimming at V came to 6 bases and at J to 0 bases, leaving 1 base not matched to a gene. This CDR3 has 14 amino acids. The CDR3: CASRGTATNEKLFF. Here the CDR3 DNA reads TGTGCCAGCAGGGGGACAGCAACTAATGAAAAACTGTTTTTT.